The source of this T cell receptor (beta chain) is a study of blood T cell repertoires in COVID-19. At the level of the study: PBMCs, B-cell-depleted T cells, or T cells were the source of the cDNA or gDNA that made up the material.

V lost 3 bases to trimming and J lost 0 bases; unmatched junction nucleotides: 11. Germline CDR1 reads MDHEN; CDR2 reads SYDVKM. The CDR3 loop spans 18 amino acids. This clone is classed as medium-sized. Per the original data handling: Estimated nucleated cell counts came from reference gene primer amplification. Profiled with immunoSEQ multiplex PCR; TCRdb holds only in-frame clones, not every one. That table supplies the V and J calls and clone size; D and trimming were determined from the DNA. The sample has about 36,000 clones, 90% seen once. Material for sequencing was peripheral blood. The rearrangement uses TRBV28 and TRBJ2-1; 7 bases line up with TRBD2. The sequence derives from a man aged 55 to 70 with active or convalescent COVID-19. This chain's CDR3 is CASSFLYQPGGSYNEQFF. As DNA, the CDR3 is TGTGCCAGCAGTTTCCTCTACCAACCGGGAGGCTCCTACAATGAGCAGTTCTTC. The whole variable domain, filled in from reference TRBV28 and TRBJ2-1, reads DVKVTQSSRYLVKRTGEKVFLECVQDMDHENMFWYRQDPGLGLRLIYFSYDVKMKEKGDIPEGYSVSREKKERFSLILESASTNQTSMYLCASSFLYQPGGSYNEQFFGPGTRLTVL.